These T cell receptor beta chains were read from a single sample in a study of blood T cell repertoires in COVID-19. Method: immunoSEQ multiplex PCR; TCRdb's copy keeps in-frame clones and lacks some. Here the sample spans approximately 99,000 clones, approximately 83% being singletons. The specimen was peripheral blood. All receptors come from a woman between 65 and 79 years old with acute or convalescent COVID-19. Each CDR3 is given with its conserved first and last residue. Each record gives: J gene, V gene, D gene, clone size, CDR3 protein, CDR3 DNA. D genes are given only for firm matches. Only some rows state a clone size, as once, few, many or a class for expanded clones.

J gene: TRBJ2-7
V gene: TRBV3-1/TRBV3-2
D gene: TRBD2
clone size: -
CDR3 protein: CASSQFTPGLAPEQYF
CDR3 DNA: TGTGCCAGCAGCCAGTTCACTCCGGGACTAGCGCCCGAGCAGTACTTC

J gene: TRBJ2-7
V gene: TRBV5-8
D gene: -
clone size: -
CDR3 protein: CASSFHPAGDGEQYF
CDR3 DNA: TGTGCCAGCAGCTTTCACCCTGCAGGGGATGGCGAGCAGTACTTC

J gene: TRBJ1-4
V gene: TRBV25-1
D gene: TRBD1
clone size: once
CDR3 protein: CASSVTQGRHEKLFF
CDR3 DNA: TGTGCCAGCAGTGTCACACAGGGGAGGCATGAAAAACTGTTTTTT

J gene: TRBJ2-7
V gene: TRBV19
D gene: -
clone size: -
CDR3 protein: CASSIRAARDPHEQYF
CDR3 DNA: TGTGCCAGTAGTATAAGAGCGGCAAGAGACCCCCACGAGCAGTACTTC

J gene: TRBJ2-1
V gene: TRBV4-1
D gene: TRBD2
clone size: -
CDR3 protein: CASSQVDGRAYNEQFF
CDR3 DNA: TGCGCCAGCAGCCAAGTGGACGGGAGGGCCTACAATGAGCAGTTCTTC

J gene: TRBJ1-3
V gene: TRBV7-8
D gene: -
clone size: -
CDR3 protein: CASSLRARGLISGNTIYF
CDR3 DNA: TGTGCCAGCAGCTTAAGGGCCCGAGGACTAATCTCTGGAAACACCATATATTTT

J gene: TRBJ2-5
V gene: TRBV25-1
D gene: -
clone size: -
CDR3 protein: CASSEVWASTLETQYF
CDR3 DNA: TGTGCCAGCAGTGAAGTATGGGCTAGCACTCTGGAGACCCAGTACTTC

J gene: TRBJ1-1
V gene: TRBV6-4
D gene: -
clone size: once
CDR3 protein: CASSDGGASRGNTEAFF
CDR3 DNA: TGTGCCAGCAGTGACGGGGGCGCGTCACGGGGAAACACTGAAGCTTTCTTT

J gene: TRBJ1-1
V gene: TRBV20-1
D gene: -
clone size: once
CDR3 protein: CSANKAGEAFF
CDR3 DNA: TGCAGTGCTAATAAGGCGGGTGAAGCTTTCTTT

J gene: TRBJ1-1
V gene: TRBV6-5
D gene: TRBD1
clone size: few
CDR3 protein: CASSRQGNTEAFF
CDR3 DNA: TGTGCCAGCAGTAGACAGGGAAACACTGAAGCTTTCTTT

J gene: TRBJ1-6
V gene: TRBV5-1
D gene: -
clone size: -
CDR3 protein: CASSLGLYNSPLHF
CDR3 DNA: TGCGCCAGCAGCTTGGGACTGTATAATTCACCCCTCCACTTT

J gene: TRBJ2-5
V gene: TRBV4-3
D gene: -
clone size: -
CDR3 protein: CASSQEIPGGPQETQYF
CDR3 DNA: TGCGCCAGCAGCCAAGAGATCCCGGGGGGCCCCCAAGAGACCCAGTACTTC

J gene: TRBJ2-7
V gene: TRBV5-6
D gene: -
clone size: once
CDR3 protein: CASSLVGAGHYEQYF
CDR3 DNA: TGTGCCAGCAGCTTGGTGGGGGCGGGCCACTACGAGCAGTACTTC

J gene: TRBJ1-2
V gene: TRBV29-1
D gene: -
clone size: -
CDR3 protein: CSVGEALNYGYTF
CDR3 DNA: TGCAGCGTTGGTGAGGCACTTAACTATGGCTACACCTTC

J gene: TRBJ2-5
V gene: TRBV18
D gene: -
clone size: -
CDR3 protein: CASSPPSGKETQYF
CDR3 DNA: TGTGCCAGCTCACCACCTTCCGGGAAAGAGACCCAGTACTTC

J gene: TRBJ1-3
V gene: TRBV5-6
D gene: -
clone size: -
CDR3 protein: CASSLDDRPIYF
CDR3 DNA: TGTGCCAGCAGCTTGGATGACAGACCAATATATTTT

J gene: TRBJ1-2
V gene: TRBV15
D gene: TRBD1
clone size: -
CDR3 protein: CATSSGQGANYGYTF
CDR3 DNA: TGTGCCACCAGCAGTGGACAGGGGGCCAACTATGGCTACACCTTC

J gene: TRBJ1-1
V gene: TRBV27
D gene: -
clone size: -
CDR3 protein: CASSLSRGKNGKNTEAFF
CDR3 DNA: TGTGCCAGCAGTTTATCCCGGGGTAAGAATGGGAAGAACACTGAAGCTTTCTTT

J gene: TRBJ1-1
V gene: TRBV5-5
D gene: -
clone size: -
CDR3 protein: CASLGTNTEAFF
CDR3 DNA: TGTGCCAGCTTGGGCACAAACACTGAAGCTTTCTTT

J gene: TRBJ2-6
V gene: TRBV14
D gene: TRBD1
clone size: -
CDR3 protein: CASSLVKGASGANVLTF
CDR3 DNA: TGTGCCAGCAGCCTCGTCAAGGGGGCGTCTGGGGCCAACGTCCTGACTTTC

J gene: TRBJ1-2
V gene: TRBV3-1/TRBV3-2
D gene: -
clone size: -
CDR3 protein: CASSQVPAGSGGYTF
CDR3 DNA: TGTGCCAGCAGCCAAGTCCCAGCGGGCTCGGGCGGCTACACCTTC

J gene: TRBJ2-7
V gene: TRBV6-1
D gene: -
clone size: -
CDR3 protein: CASSEVVRSYEQYF
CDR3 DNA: TGTGCCAGCAGTGAAGTGGTCAGATCCTACGAGCAGTACTTC

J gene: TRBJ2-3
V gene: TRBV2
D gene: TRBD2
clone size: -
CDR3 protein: CASSDGRGGTDTQYF
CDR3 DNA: TGTGCCAGCAGTGACGGGCGGGGGGGCACAGATACGCAGTATTTT

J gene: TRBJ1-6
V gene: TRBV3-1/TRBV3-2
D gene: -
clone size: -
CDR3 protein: CASTPPGRQKKYNSPLHF
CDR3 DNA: TGTGCCAGCACCCCCCCCGGCAGGCAGAAAAAATATAATTCACCCCTCCACTTT

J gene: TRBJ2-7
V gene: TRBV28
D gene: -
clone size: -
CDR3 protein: CASSPVRVEQYF
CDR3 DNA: TGTGCCAGCAGCCCCGTTCGGGTCGAGCAGTACTTC